This T cell receptor (beta chain) was sequenced during a study of OX40 agonist ivuxolimab in advanced cancers. Study as a whole: Ivuxolimab, an agonistic anti-OX40 (CD134) antibody, was given to patients. Among those enrolled, mean age was roughly 62 years (range 23 to 79) and 82.7% were male. Anti-PD-1, anti-PD-L1 or anti-CTLA-4 therapy given earlier was allowed, and roughly 38% had some.

At cycle 4 day 1, cycle 7 day 1, and baseline, blood was sampled. Repertoires were generated with immunoSEQ multiplex PCR, while TCRdb's copy carries only in-frame clones and drops some. The sample yields about 73,000 clones, 85% to 90% seen once. Looked up from germline, CDR1 is LNHNV and CDR2 is YYDKDF (reference sequence). J gave up 1 base and V 4 bases, and 6 bases lay outside the gene matches. This CDR3 comprises 15 residues. The chain employs TRBV15 and TRBJ1-1; the match to TRBD1 covers 7 bases. This clonotype was sampled from an adult with an advanced solid tumor such as melanoma, head and neck, liver or kidney cancer. The sample consisted of CD4+ or CD8+ T cells sorted from blood, taken in a trial of the OX40 agonist ivuxolimab. Here the CDR3 DNA reads TGTGCCACCAGCATAGACCGGGACAGGAACACTGAAGCTTTCTTT. Protein product: CATSIDRDRNTEAFF.